This TCR beta chain was identified during a study of graft-versus-host responses after intestinal transplantation. Some clones are missing from TCRdb's copy, which holds only in-frame ones; the method was immunoSEQ multiplex PCR. The table has tens of thousands of clones, roughly 90% seen once. Germline lookup yields CDR1 MGHRA and CDR2 YSYEKL. The CDR3 has 19 amino acids. V gave up 0 bases and J gave up 0 bases, with 18 bases separating them. This chain uses TRBV4-1 with TRBJ2-1, with D perhaps TRBD2 (6 bases). This sequence was found in a human patient who received an intestinal transplant, so some T cells may come from the graft donor. The starting material was PBMCs, obtained 26 days after transplant. The CDR3 region is CASSQDPGGAPSSYNEQFF. Here the CDR3 DNA reads TGCGCCAGCAGCCAAGATCCTGGAGGGGCACCAAGCTCCTACAATGAGCAGTTCTTC.